A selection of T cell receptor beta chains follows, all from one sample in a study of memory CD4+ T cells and cytomegalovirus serostatus. Produced via immunoSEQ multiplex PCR; TCRdb's table is partial and in-frame only. The table lists about 42,000 clones, approximately 80% of them singletons, with approximately 0.54% in the top ten. The sequencing sample was made of memory CD4+ T cells from blood. The receptors here all came from an adult in good health and CMV-seronegative. CDR3s include the opening cysteine and the closing phenylalanine or tryptophan. Each record gives: V gene, D gene, J gene, clone size, CDR3 DNA, CDR3 protein. A D gene is named only where the DNA matches it firmly. Clone size, where shown, is once, few, many, or a class for clones that have expanded.

TRBV27,TRBD1,TRBJ1-2,-,TGTGCCAGCAGTTCTGGGACAGTCAACTATGGCTACACCTTC,CASSSGTVNYGYTF
TRBV5-1,-,TRBJ2-7,-,TGCGCCAGCAGCTTGAATAGGGACCCCGAGCAGTACTTC,CASSLNRDPEQYF
TRBV27,TRBD1,TRBJ1-2,-,TGTGCCAGCAGACAGAGACAGGGGTCTAACTATGGCTACACCTTC,CASRQRQGSNYGYTF
TRBV5-1,-,TRBJ2-7,-,TGCGCCAGCAGCCTGACTCAGGGTGCCCACGAGCAGTACTTC,CASSLTQGAHEQYF
TRBV30,-,TRBJ2-3,-,TGTGCCTGGAGTGCTGAGTCTTCATCCACAGATACGCAGTATTTT,CAWSAESSSTDTQYF
TRBV11-2,-,TRBJ1-2,once,TGTGCCAGCAGCCCTTCGAAGGGGGGGAATGGCTACACCTTC,CASSPSKGGNGYTF
TRBV6-1,TRBD1,TRBJ1-1,-,TGTGCCAGCAGACCGGGACAGGGCCCGAACACTGAAGCTTTCTTT,CASRPGQGPNTEAFF
TRBV5-6,-,TRBJ2-5,-,TGTGCCAGCAGCTTGGTTGCGGGGTCCCAAGAGACCCAGTACTTC,CASSLVAGSQETQYF
TRBV7-2,TRBD2,TRBJ2-1,-,TGTGCCAGCAGCGTACTAGCGGGGGGTTACAATGAGCAGTTCTTC,CASSVLAGGYNEQFF
TRBV18,-,TRBJ2-7,-,TGTGCCAGCTCACCATCCAGGGCTGAATATGGCGAGCAGTACTTC,CASSPSRAEYGEQYF
TRBV21-1,-,TRBJ2-7,once,TGTGCCAGCAGCAAAGAGTGGGACAGGGCTACTTACGAGCAGTACTTC,CASSKEWDRATYEQYF
TRBV4-1,-,TRBJ1-6,-,TGCGCCAGCAGCCGGGGGGGGTCAGATAATTCACCCCTCCACTTT,CASSRGGSDNSPLHF
TRBV19,TRBD2,TRBJ2-5,-,TGTGCCAGTAGTAATGGACTAGCGTGGGAGACCCAGTACTTC,CASSNGLAWETQYF
TRBV10-3,TRBD1,TRBJ2-7,-,TGTGCCACTAACACAGGGGGTTCCTACGAGCAGTACTTC,CATNTGGSYEQYF
TRBV19,-,TRBJ1-6,-,TGTGCCAGTAGTATCTGGGGGTCACCCCTCCACTTT,CASSIWGSPLHF
TRBV28,TRBD2,TRBJ2-1,-,TGTGCCAGCAGTCCGAGCAGCGGGGGAATAAATGAGCAGTTCTTC,CASSPSSGGINEQFF
TRBV5-4,TRBD1,TRBJ1-4,-,TGTGCCAGCAGCTCAGGTTCGGACAGGGCCAATGAAAAACTGTTTTTT,CASSSGSDRANEKLFF
TRBV6-6,-,TRBJ2-7,-,TGTGCCAGCAGTTCAGGGGTGGGCTCCTACGAGCAGTACTTC,CASSSGVGSYEQYF
TRBV10-2,TRBD2,TRBJ2-1,-,TGCGCCAGCAGTGCTGGGATAGCGGGGGGTCTCAATGAGCAGTTCTTC,CASSAGIAGGLNEQFF
TRBV11-2,TRBD2,TRBJ2-5,-,TGTGCCAGCAGCCCTGGGACTAGCGGGAAGTACCAAGAGACCCAGTACTTC,CASSPGTSGKYQETQYF
TRBV7-9,-,TRBJ2-1,-,TGTGCCAGCAGCTTAGTAGGGCAGGGGGGGGGTATTGAGCAGTTCTTC,CASSLVGQGGGIEQFF
TRBV7-8,TRBD1,TRBJ1-2,-,TGTGCCAGCCAGGACAGGAGAAACTATGGCTACACCTTC,CASQDRRNYGYTF
TRBV5-3,-,TRBJ2-3,-,TGTGCCAGAAGCTTGGTCGGTGAGCACACAGATACGCAGTATTTT,CARSLVGEHTDTQYF
TRBV5-1,-,TRBJ1-1,-,TGCGCCAGCAGCTTGGATGGGCACACTGAAGCTTTCTTT,CASSLDGHTEAFF
TRBV2,-,TRBJ1-6,-,TGTGCCAGCGGAGGAGGATATTCACCCCTCCACTTT,CASGGGYSPLHF
TRBV5-1,TRBD1,TRBJ1-2,-,TGCGCCAGCCAAAGGACAGGGGGCATCTATGGCTACACCTTC,CASQRTGGIYGYTF
TRBV7-9,-,TRBJ2-7,-,TGTGCCAGCAGCTTAGATCTGACCCGCTACGAGCAGTACTTC,CASSLDLTRYEQYF
TRBV28,-,TRBJ1-5,-,TGTGCCAGCAACCCCCCCGACCCGCGGGGGGATCAGCCCCAGCATTTT,CASNPPDPRGDQPQHF
TRBV6-6,-,TRBJ2-3,few,TGTGCCAGCAAAAAACTAGGGGGCACAGATACGCAGTATTTT,CASKKLGGTDTQYF
TRBV7-8,-,TRBJ2-6,-,TGTGCCAGCAGCTTAGCGACAGCTCCGGCCTTCTGGGCCAACGTCCTGACTTTC,CASSLATAPAFWANVLTF
TRBV6-5,-,TRBJ1-1,-,TGTGCCAGCAGAGAGAACACTGAAGCTTTCTTT,CASRENTEAFF
TRBV18,TRBD1,TRBJ2-3,-,TGTGCCAGCTCACGATCTACTACAGGGGGCCGCACAGATACGCAGTATTTT,CASSRSTTGGRTDTQYF
TRBV10-2,TRBD2,TRBJ2-2,-,TGCGCCAGCAGAGGGACTAGCGGGGCGAACACCGGGGAGCTGTTTTTT,CASRGTSGANTGELFF
TRBV18,-,TRBJ2-2,-,TGTGCCAGCTCACCAACTGACAGGCTAACGAACACCGGGGAGCTGTTTTTT,CASSPTDRLTNTGELFF
TRBV5-1,-,TRBJ1-2,few,TGCGCCAGCAGCTTGGCTACAGGGCAGAATGGCTACACCTTC,CASSLATGQNGYTF